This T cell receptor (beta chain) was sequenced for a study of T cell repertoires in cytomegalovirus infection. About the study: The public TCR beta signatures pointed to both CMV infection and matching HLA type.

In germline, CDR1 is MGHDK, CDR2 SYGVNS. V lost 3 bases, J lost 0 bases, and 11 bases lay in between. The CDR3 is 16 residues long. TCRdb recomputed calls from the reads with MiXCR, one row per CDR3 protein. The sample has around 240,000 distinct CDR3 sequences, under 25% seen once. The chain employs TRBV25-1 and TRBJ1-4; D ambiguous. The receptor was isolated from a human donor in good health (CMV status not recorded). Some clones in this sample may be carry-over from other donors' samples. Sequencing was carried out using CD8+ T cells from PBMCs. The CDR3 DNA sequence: TGTGCCAGCAGTGATTTGGGGATTGCAACTAATGAAAAACTGTTTTTT. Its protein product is CASSDLGIATNEKLFF. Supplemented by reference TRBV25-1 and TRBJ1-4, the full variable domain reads EADIYQTPRYLVIGTGKKITLECSQTMGHDKMYWYQQDPGMELHLIHYSYGVNSTEKGDLSSESTVSRIRTEHFPLTLESARPSHTSQYLCASSDLGIATNEKLFFGSGTQLSVL.